This T cell receptor (beta chain) came from a study of PD-1 blockade in classical Hodgkin lymphoma. Study context: The nivolumab dose that patients received was 3 mg/kg, given intravenously every 2 weeks.

Brentuximab vedotin exposure varied, and every patient relapsed after autologous stem cell transplantation. Sequencing was performed with immunoSEQ multiplex PCR; in TCRdb, only in-frame clones are kept and a portion is missing. The sample includes roughly 19,000 clones, 70% to 85% of them seen just once. The CDR3 length is 15 residues. V shed 10 bases and J 9 bases; nucleotides not matched to a gene: 15. Per germline, CDR1 LNHDA and CDR2 SQIVND (reference sequence). The receptor was isolated from a human donor with classical Hodgkin lymphoma. This chain connects TRBV19 to TRBJ1-6; 7 bases are a match to TRBD1. The material sequenced was peripheral blood mononuclear cells (PBMCs), taken at baseline. This chain's CDR3 is CATSGGTVLTSPLHF. Written as DNA, the CDR3 is TGTGCCACCAGCGGTGGGACAGTGCTAACTTCACCCCTCCACTTT.